One sample yielded the 13 T cell receptor beta chains listed below, sequenced in a study of a mutant IDH1 vaccine in newly diagnosed glioma listed by TCRdb under 2021. Read against the paper, the sample's time point label means: week 35, safety follow-up. Every vaccine dose consisted of 300 ug of a 20-mer mutant IDH1 peptide in Montanide, administered subcutaneously together with topical imiquimod. Receptors were amplified or captured by the immunoSEQ multiplex PCR assay. The immuneACCESS repertoire file appears here via TCRdb, limited to in-frame rearrangements. These files lack a portion of the clones; in checked studies, under half of the deficit traces to unresolved V genes, and the cause of the others is not known. The table for this sample lists some 47,000 clones; 81% of them were counted only once. The ten largest clonotypes hold 4.5% to 5.5% of the sample. These receptors have no known antigen.

The sample consisted of PBMCs, taken from a glioma patient whose treatment included an IDH1 peptide vaccine. The receptors shown here come from a middle-aged woman with glioma. Some clones in this sample may be carry-over from other donors' samples.

This clone was counted a few times. V gene TRBV5-8 combines with J gene TRBJ1-4; D gene uncertain. The CDR3 consists of 14 residues. V was clipped by 0 bases and J by 3 bases, with 6 bases between them. Looked up from germline, CDR1 is SGHTS and CDR2 is YDEGEE. Written as DNA, the CDR3 is TGTGCCAGCAGCTTGGCGGGAGCTAATGAAAAACTGTTTTTT. Its translation: CASSLAGANEKLFF.

V is TRBV10-3 and J is TRBJ2-3; 8 nucleotides agree with TRBD2. J was trimmed by 6 bases and V by 6 bases; bases with no gene match: 8. CDR1 and CDR2 (germline): ENHRY, SYGVKD. The CDR3 loop spans 14 amino acids. The DNA of the CDR3 is TGTGCCATCAGAGCGGGGGACACAGAGGATACGCAGTATTTT. This encodes CAIRAGDTEDTQYF.

This rearrangement joins TRBV5-6 to TRBJ1-1, with a possible D match to TRBD1 (5 bases). CDR3 length: 14 amino acids. The germline CDR1 and CDR2 sequences are SGHDT and YYEEEE. The V and J ends lost 6 bases and 6 bases respectively, with 18 bases between them. The CDR3 DNA follows: TGTGCCAGCACCTCCGTGTGGGGGAAGGCTGAAGCTTTCTTT. Encoded protein: CASTSVWGKAEAFF.

The chain couples TRBV4-1 to TRBJ1-4; no clear D. This CDR3 contains 15 residues. The V and J ends lost 0 bases and 4 bases respectively, with 9 bases between them. Germline assignment: CDR1 MGHRA and CDR2 YSYEKL. This chain's CDR3 is CASSQDLSLNEKLFF. CDR3 sequence (DNA): TGCGCCAGCAGCCAAGATCTATCCCTTAATGAAAAACTGTTTTTT.

This clone was detected a few times. The V call is TRBV5-5, the J call TRBJ1-1; the D gene is possibly TRBD1 (6 bases). This CDR3 has 13 amino acids. Trimming took off 5 bases at V and 4 bases at J, with 12 bases between the two ends. Germline CDR1 SGHKS, CDR2 YYEKEE (reference sequence). CDR3: CASSLDRTTEAFF. In nucleotides, the CDR3 is TGTGCCAGCAGTCTTGACAGGACCACTGAAGCTTTCTTT.

V and J are TRBV10-3 and TRBJ2-7; 8 bases align to TRBD1. J was trimmed by 7 bases and V by 7 bases; bases with no gene match: 12. The CDR3 loop spans 14 amino acids. CDR1 and CDR2 (germline): ENHRY, SYGVKD. The CDR3 is CAITPGQGVWEQYF. The CDR3 DNA follows: TGTGCCATCACCCCAGGACAGGGCGTTTGGGAGCAGTACTTC.

The table lists this clone with a few counts. The J gene is TRBJ2-5, the V gene TRBV19; D is possibly TRBD2 (7 bases). Germline CDR1 is LNHDA and CDR2 is SQIVND (reference sequence). V was cut by 1 base and J by 3 bases, with 12 bases left in between. This CDR3 is built from 15 residues. The CDR3 DNA reads as TGTGCCAGTAGTATAGGGCGGGGGCCCGAAGAGACCCAGTACTTC. Translating gives CASSIGRGPEETQYF.

This clone appeared a single time. V is TRBV25-1 and J is TRBJ1-2; possible D gene TRBD1, 6 bases. CDR1 MGHDK and CDR2 SYGVNS come from the germline V gene. The CDR3 runs to 13 residues. The V gene lost 4 bases and the J gene lost 5 bases, with 11 bases spanning the gap. For the CDR3, the DNA is TGTGCCAGCAGTGCCGGGGGGCCATATGGCTACACCTTC. Translation gives CASSAGGPYGYTF.

The V call is TRBV27, the J call TRBJ2-5, with a tentative D call TRBD2 (6 bases). V lost 6 bases, J lost 1 base, and 9 bases lay in between. CDR3 length: 13 amino acids. Germline CDR1 MNHEY, CDR2 SMNVEV (reference sequence). CDR3 amino acids: CASSRRVQETQYF. Written as DNA, the CDR3 is TGTGCCAGCAGCCGGAGGGTCCAAGAGACCCAGTACTTC.

The chain employs TRBV28 and TRBJ1-5, with 7 bases identical to TRBD1. Trimming removed 6 bases from V and 6 bases from J; junction bases left unmatched: 14. Germline CDR1 reads MDHEN; CDR2 reads SYDVKM. This CDR3 has 16 residues. CDR3 sequence reads: CASSRRNRGDGQPQHF. DNA for the CDR3: TGTGCCAGCAGCCGACGAAACAGGGGAGACGGTCAGCCCCAGCATTTT.

The chain recombines TRBV25-1 with TRBJ2-7; D gene ambiguous. Germline-derived CDR1 and CDR2 are MGHDK and SYGVNS. This CDR3 is 11 amino acids long. Trimming pared 5 bases from V and 5 bases from J, leaving 7 bases between. DNA of the CDR3: TGTGCCAGCAGTAATCGGGACGAGCAGTACTTC. Its translation: CASSNRDEQYF.

The rearrangement links TRBV4-3 to TRBJ1-1; no clear D. This CDR3 comprises 13 residues. V was clipped by 0 bases and J by 4 bases, with 6 bases between them. Germline assignment: CDR1 LGHNA and CDR2 YSLEER. CDR3 protein: CASSQDRTTEAFF. CDR3 sequence (DNA): TGCGCCAGCAGCCAAGATAGAACCACTGAAGCTTTCTTT.

The CDR3 spells CASSLLAPSYNEQFF. DNA for the CDR3: TGTGCCAGCAGCTTACTAGCTCCCTCCTACAATGAGCAGTTCTTC. The J gene is TRBJ2-1, the V gene TRBV7-8; tentatively, D is TRBD2 (5 bases). Per germline, CDR1 SGHVS and CDR2 FQNEAQ. The CDR3 covers 15 residues. V lost 2 bases and J 0 bases, leaving 8 bases between the germline ends.